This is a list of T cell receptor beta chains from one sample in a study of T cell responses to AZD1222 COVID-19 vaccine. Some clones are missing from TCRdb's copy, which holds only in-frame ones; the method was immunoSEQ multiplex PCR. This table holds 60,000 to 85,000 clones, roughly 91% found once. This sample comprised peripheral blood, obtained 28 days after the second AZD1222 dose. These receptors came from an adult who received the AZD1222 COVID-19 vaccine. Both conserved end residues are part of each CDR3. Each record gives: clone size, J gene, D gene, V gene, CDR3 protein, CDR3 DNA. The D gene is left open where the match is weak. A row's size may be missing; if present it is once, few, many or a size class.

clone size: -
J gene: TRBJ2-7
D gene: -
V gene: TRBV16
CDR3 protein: CASSPRGRGKLEQYF
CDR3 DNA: TGTGCCAGCAGCCCCCGCGGACGGGGGAAGTTAGAGCAGTACTTC

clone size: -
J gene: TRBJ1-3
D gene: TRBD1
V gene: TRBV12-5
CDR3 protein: CASGLTGARNTIYF
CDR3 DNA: TGTGCTAGTGGCCTGACAGGGGCTAGAAACACCATATATTTT

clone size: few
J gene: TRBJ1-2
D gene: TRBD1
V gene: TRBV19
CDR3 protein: CASSTRQGSYGYTF
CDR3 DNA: TGTGCCAGTAGTACCAGACAGGGAAGCTATGGCTACACCTTC

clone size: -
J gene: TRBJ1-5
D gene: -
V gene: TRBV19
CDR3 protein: CASRQGDSNQPQHF
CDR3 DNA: TGTGCCAGTAGACAAGGTGATAGCAATCAGCCCCAGCATTTT

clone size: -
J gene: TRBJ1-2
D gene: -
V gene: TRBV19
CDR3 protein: CASTQYPYGYTF
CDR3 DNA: TGTGCCAGTACCCAATACCCCTATGGCTACACCTTC

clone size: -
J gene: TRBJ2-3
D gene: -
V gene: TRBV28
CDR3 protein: CASMGGLGTDTQYF
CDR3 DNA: TGTGCCAGCATGGGGGGCCTTGGCACAGATACGCAGTATTTT

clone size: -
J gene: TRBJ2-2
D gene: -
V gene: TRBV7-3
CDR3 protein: CASSHKANTGELFF
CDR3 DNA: TGTGCCAGCAGCCATAAGGCGAACACCGGGGAGCTGTTTTTT

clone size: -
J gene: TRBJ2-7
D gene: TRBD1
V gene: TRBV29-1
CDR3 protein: CSVTGTGVSAQYF
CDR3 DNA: TGCAGCGTAACCGGGACAGGCGTATCCGCGCAGTACTTC

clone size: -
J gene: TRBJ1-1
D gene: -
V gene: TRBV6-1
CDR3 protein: CASSEGRRGAEAFF
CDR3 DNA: TGTGCCAGCAGTGAAGGACGCAGGGGAGCTGAAGCTTTCTTT

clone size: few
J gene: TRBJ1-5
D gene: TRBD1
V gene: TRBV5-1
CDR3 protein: CASSLGQGEPQHF
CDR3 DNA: TGCGCCAGCAGCTTGGGACAGGGGGAGCCCCAGCATTTT

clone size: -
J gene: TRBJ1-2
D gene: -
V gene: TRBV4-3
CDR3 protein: CASSQDSIFNYGYTF
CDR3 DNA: TGCGCCAGCAGCCAAGACAGCATTTTTAACTATGGCTACACCTTC

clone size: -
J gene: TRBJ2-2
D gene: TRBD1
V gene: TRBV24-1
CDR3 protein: CATSQPGQGVTGELFF
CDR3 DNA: TGTGCCACCAGTCAACCCGGACAGGGGGTCACCGGGGAGCTGTTTTTT

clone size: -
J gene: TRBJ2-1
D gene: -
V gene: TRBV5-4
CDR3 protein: CASSLEGGLDEQFF
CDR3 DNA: TGTGCCAGCAGCTTGGAGGGGGGCCTGGATGAGCAGTTCTTC

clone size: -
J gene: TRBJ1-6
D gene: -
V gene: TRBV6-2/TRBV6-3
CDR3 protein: CASSPTLPAPLHF
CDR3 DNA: TGTGCCAGCAGCCCCACCCTCCCGGCACCCCTCCACTTT

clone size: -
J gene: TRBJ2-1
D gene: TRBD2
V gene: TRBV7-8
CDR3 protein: CASSPLWGGKDEQFF
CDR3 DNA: TGTGCCAGCAGCCCCTTATGGGGGGGAAAGGATGAGCAGTTCTTC

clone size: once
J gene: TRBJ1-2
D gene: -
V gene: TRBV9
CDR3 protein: CASSALTGYGYTF
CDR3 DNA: TGTGCCAGCAGCGCCCTGACAGGCTATGGCTACACCTTC

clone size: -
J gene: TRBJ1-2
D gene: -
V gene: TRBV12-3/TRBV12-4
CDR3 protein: CASSLWGDYGYTF
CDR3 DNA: TGTGCCAGCAGTTTGTGGGGTGACTATGGCTACACCTTC

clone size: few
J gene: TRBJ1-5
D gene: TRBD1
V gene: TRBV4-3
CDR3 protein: CASSQEGTGGWPQHF
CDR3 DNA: TGCGCCAGCAGCCAAGAGGGGACAGGAGGGTGGCCCCAGCATTTT

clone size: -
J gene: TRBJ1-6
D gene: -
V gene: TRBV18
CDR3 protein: CASSPTVGIPLHF
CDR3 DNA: TGTGCCAGCTCACCGACAGTGGGGATACCCCTCCACTTT

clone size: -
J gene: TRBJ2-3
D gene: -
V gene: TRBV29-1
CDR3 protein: CSAAVGADTQYF
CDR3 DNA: TGCAGCGCGGCGGTTGGTGCAGATACGCAGTATTTT

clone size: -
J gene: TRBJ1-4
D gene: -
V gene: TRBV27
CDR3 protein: CASHGTNPEKLFF
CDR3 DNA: TGTGCCAGTCACGGGACAAACCCAGAAAAACTGTTTTTT

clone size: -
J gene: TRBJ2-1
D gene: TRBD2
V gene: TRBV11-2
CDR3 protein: CASSLDGLAGQARFF
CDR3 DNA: TGTGCCAGCAGCTTAGATGGGCTAGCGGGCCAGGCCCGGTTCTTC

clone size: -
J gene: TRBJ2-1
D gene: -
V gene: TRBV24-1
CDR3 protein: CATSDLAGSEQFF
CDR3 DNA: TGTGCCACCAGTGATTTAGCCGGGAGTGAGCAGTTCTTC

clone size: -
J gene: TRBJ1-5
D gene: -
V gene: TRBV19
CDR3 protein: CASSIYSGGQQPQHF
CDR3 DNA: TGTGCCAGTAGTATTTATTCGGGGGGGCAACAGCCCCAGCATTTT

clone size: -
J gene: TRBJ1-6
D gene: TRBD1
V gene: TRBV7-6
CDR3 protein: CASSPGQGMTSNSPLHF
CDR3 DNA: TGTGCCAGCAGCCCAGGACAGGGTATGACCTCCAATTCACCCCTCCACTTT

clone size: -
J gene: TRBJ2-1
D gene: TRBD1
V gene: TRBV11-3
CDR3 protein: CASSLRTGDNEQFF
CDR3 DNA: TGTGCCAGCAGCTTACGGACAGGGGACAATGAGCAGTTCTTC

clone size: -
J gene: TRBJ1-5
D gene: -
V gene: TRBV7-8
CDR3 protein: CASSPGDQPQHF
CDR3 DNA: TGTGCCAGCAGCCCGGGGGACCAGCCCCAGCATTTT

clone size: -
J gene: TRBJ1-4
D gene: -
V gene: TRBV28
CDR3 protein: CASSNGQQNEKLFF
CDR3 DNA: TGTGCCAGCAGCAACGGACAGCAGAATGAAAAACTGTTTTTT

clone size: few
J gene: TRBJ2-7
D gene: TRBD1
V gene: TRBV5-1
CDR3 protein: CASSLEQGAREQYF
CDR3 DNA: TGCGCCAGCAGCTTGGAACAGGGGGCGCGGGAGCAGTACTTC

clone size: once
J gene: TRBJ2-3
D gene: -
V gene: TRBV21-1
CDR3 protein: CASSKATSGRTDTQYF
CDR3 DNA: TGTGCCAGCAGCAAAGCTACTAGCGGGCGAACAGATACGCAGTATTTT

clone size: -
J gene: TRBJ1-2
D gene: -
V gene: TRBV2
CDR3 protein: CASSERINYGYTF
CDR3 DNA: TGTGCCAGCAGCGAGAGAATTAACTATGGCTACACCTTC

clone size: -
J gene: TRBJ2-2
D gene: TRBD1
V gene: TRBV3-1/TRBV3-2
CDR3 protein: CASSPGQGYGELFF
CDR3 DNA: TGTGCCAGCAGCCCCGGACAGGGGTACGGGGAGCTGTTTTTT

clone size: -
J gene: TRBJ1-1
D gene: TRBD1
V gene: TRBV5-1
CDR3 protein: CASSNLGLQGENTEAFF
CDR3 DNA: TGCGCCAGCAGCAACCTTGGTCTACAGGGGGAAAACACTGAAGCTTTCTTT

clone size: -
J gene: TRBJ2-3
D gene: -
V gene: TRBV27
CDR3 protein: CATEGGRTDTQYF
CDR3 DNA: TGTGCCACAGAGGGTGGGCGCACAGATACGCAGTATTTT

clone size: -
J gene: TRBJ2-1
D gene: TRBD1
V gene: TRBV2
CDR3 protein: CASSGSDRGLDEQFF
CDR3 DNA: TGTGCCAGCAGCGGATCCGACAGGGGGCTTGATGAGCAGTTCTTC

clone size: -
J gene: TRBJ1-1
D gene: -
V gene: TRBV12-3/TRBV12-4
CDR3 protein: CASSLSRDTEAFF
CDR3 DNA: TGTGCCAGCAGTTTATCCAGGGACACTGAAGCTTTCTTT

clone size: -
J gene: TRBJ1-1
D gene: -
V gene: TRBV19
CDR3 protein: CASSMGGRSLVEAFF
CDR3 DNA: TGTGCCAGTAGTATGGGGGGGAGAAGCCTCGTGGAAGCTTTCTTT

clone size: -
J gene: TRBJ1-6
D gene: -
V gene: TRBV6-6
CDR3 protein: CASSPAHAGSYNSPLHF
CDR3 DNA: TGTGCCAGCAGTCCCGCTCACGCGGGCTCCTATAATTCACCCCTCCACTTT

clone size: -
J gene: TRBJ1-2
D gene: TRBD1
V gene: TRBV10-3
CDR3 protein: CAISDRDRGYGYTF
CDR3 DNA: TGTGCCATCAGTGACCGGGACAGGGGCTATGGCTACACCTTC

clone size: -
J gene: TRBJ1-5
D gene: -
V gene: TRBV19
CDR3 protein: CASSIQGSSNQPQHF
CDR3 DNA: TGTGCCAGTAGTATCCAGGGTTCGAGCAATCAGCCCCAGCATTTT

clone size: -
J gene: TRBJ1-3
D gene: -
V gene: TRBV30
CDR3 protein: CAWSGEGRNTIYF
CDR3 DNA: TGTGCCTGGAGCGGGGAAGGTCGAAACACCATATATTTT

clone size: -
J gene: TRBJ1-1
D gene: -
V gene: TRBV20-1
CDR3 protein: CSAQGSTEAFF
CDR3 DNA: TGCAGTGCTCAGGGGAGTACTGAAGCTTTCTTT

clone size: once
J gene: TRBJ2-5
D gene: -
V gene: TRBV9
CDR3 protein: CASSGTRDRDQYF
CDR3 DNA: TGTGCCAGCAGCGGGACGAGGGATAGGGACCAGTACTTC